This T cell receptor (beta chain) was obtained from a study of CD8 T cells in Susac syndrome. Study background: When their blood was taken, the Susac syndrome patients had either not yet had any therapy, were taking corticosteroids, or were taking intravenous immunoglobulin alone.

TEMRA cells were enriched by FACS, while CD8+ and CD4+ T cells were obtained through a negative isolation that was performed magnetically. Reverse transcription of about 0.5 to 1 ug RNA was performed with random hexamers. A multiplex approach, immunoSEQ multiplex PCR, amplified TCR beta CDR3 across 54 Vbeta and 13 Jbeta. TCRdb re-analysed the immunoSEQ multiplex PCR reads in MiXCR, keeping a single row per CDR3 protein. Among 150,000 to 200,000 distinct CDR3 sequences listed, about 94% were seen once. The CDR3 consists of 16 residues. The V gene end was trimmed by 2 bases and the J gene end by 2 bases; junction bases not matched to a gene: 4. CDR1 is MNHEY and CDR2 is SVGEGT in the germline V gene.

The V gene is TRBV6-2 or TRBV6-3, the J gene TRBJ2-3; the match to TRBD2 covers 10 bases. This TCR derives from a human donor with Susac syndrome. Input material: CD4+ T cells from PBMCs. The CDR3 loop reads CASSYTSGIFTDTQYF. The CDR3 DNA reads TGTGCCAGCAGTTACACTAGCGGGATCTTCACAGATACGCAGTATTTT.